This T cell receptor (beta chain) was sequenced for a study of PD-L1 blockade in urothelial cancer. Overall study context: About 90% of the 29 patients comprised males who had bladder-origin urothelial cancer. In terms of prior chemotherapy, patients had received 0 to 3 regimens.

Regarding the study as a whole: Clonality of blood TCR below the median before treatment predicted better survival.

Documented time point: pretreatment peripheral blood. A spike-in of synthetic TCR analog templates was added to each PCR. Here immunoSEQ multiplex PCR was the method, and the copy in TCRdb shows in-frame clones only, minus some. The sample includes around 130,000 clones, approximately 88% seen only once; the top ten take around 3.2%. The V gene lost 0 bases and the J gene lost 6 bases, with 12 bases spanning the gap. The CDR3 runs to 13 residues. Germline V gene sequence: CDR1 GTSNPN, CDR2 SVGIG (reference sequence). As for this clone: Its cognate antigen is unknown.

The starting material was PBMCs, obtained around atezolizumab (anti-PD-L1) treatment. The TCR originated in a man aged 45-60 years with urothelial cancer. The rearrangement joins TRBV30 to TRBJ2-7; D possibly corresponds to TRBD2 (7 bases). In DNA, the CDR3 is TGTGCCTGGAGTGTCTCGGGGGGCAGCGAGCAGTACTTC. This gives the protein CAWSVSGGSEQYF.